This TCR beta chain originates from a study of shared clonotypes between healthy human individuals. The V end lost 4 bases, the J end lost 1 base, and 8 bases lay between the germline ends. The CDR3 covers 14 residues. Per the germline V gene, CDR1 is SGHNT and CDR2 is YYREEE (reference sequence). In the authors' methods: Filtering differed because ImmunoSEQ produced junction-only sequences that carried no quality scores. Some clones are missing from TCRdb's copy, which holds only in-frame ones; the method was immunoSEQ multiplex PCR. From that table come the V and J calls and clone size; the DNA was used to work out D and trimming. The sample yields some 580,000 clones, 95% to 98% seen once.

The chain is built from TRBV5-4 and TRBJ2-2, with D possibly matching TRBD1 (6 bases). This clonotype was obtained from a woman in her twenties or thirties in good health. Material: naive CD4+ T cells sorted from blood. Sample subset: CD45RA+ positively selected. The CDR3 coding sequence is TGTGCCAGCAGCCTGGGACAGAACACCGGGGAGCTGTTTTTT. It translates to CASSLGQNTGELFF. The full variable domain, with the rest looked up from reference TRBV5-4 and TRBJ2-2, is ETGVTQSPTHLIKTRGQQVTLRCSSQSGHNTVSWYQQALGQGPQFIFQYYREEENGRGNFPPRFSGLQFPNYSSELNVNALELDDSALYLCASSLGQNTGELFFGEGSRLTVL.